A single TCR beta chain is shown here with its context. The sample belongs to a study of blood T cell repertoires in COVID-19. The CDR3 loop spans 14 amino acids. The germline CDR1 and CDR2 sequences are SGHAT and FQDESV (reference sequence). The junction had 5 bases not matched to a gene; V was cut back by 4 bases and J by 4 bases. Sequencing was performed with immunoSEQ multiplex PCR; in TCRdb, only in-frame clones are kept and a portion is missing. The sample yields around 300,000 clones, 80% to 95% seen once. The genes are TRBV11-1 and TRBJ1-2; 8 nucleotides align to TRBD1. The sequenced sample consisted of PBMCs or T cells enriched from blood (not recorded which). This receptor was identified in a woman aged 25 to 45 who had recovered from COVID-19. CDR3 amino acids: CASSSEQGVYGYTF. The CDR3 nucleotides are TGTGCCAGCAGCTCGGAACAGGGGGTCTATGGCTACACCTTC.